This T cell receptor beta chain derives from a study of shared clonotypes between healthy human individuals. The overall study: Ranging from 18 to 49 in age, donors were two women and three men. Each donor's CD4 naive and CD4 memory cells filled three plates apiece, CD8 naive two, and CD8 memory one.

General study findings and limits: Across subsets, estimated richness was generally greater for naive than for memory populations.

With 0 bases removed from V and 6 bases from J, the gap between germline ends came to 12 bases. This CDR3 spans 14 amino acids. The germline gives CDR1 MNHNY, CDR2 SVGAGI (reference sequence). Sorted subsets were amplified in replicate PCRs using 200 to 250 ng DNA, 25,000 to 30,000 T cell genomes. Method: immunoSEQ multiplex PCR; TCRdb's copy keeps in-frame clones and lacks some. This sample has 850,000 to 1,200,000 clones, with 70% to 80% found just once. This clone turned up a few times. What it binds is unknown. The clonotype was recovered from a man between 18 and 29 years old in good health. The sample taken for sequencing was memory CD4+ T cells sorted from blood. As for subset: CD45RA-negative fraction. The chain links TRBV6-6 to TRBJ2-7; tentatively, D is TRBD1 (6 bases). CDR3 coding DNA: TGTGCCAGCAGTTACTCCCAGGGGCTAGGCGAGCAGTACTTC. Its translation is CASSYSQGLGEQYF.